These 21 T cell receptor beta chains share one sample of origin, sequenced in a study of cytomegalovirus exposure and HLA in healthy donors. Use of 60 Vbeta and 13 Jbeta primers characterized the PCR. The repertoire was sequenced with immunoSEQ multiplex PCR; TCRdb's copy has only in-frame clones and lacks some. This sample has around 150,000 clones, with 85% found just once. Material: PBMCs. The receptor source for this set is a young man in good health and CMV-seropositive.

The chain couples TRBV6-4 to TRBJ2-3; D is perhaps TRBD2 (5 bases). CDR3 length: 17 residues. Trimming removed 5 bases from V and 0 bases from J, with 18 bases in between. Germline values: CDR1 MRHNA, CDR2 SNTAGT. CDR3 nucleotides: TGTGCCAGCAGTCCCTTCCCCGGTGGAGGTAGCACAGATACGCAGTATTTT. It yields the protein CASSPFPGGGSTDTQYF.

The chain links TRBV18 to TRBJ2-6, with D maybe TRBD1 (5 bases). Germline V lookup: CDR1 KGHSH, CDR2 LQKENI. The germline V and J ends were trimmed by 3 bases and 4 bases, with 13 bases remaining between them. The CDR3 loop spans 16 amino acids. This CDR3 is CASSPQAGKGANVLTF. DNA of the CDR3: TGTGCCAGCTCACCTCAGGCAGGGAAAGGGGCCAACGTCCTGACTTTC.

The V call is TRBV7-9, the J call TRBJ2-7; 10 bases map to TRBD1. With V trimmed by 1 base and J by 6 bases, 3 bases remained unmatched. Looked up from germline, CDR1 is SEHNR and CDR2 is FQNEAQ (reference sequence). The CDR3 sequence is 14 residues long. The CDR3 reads CASSLGGQGSEQYF. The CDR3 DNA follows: TGTGCCAGCAGCTTAGGGGGACAGGGGTCCGAGCAGTACTTC.

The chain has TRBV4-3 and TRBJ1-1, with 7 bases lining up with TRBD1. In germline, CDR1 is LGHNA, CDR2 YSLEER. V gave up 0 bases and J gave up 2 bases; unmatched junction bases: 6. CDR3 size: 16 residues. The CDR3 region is CASSQEGTGANTEAFF. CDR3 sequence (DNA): TGCGCCAGCAGCCAAGAGGGAACAGGGGCTAACACTGAAGCTTTCTTT.

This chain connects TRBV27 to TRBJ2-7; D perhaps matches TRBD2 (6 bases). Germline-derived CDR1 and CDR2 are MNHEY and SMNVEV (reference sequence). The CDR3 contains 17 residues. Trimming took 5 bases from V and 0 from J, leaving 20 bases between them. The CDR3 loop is CASSHKNRDSSSYEQYF. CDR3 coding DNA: TGTGCCAGCAGTCATAAAAACCGGGACTCGTCCTCCTACGAGCAGTACTTC.

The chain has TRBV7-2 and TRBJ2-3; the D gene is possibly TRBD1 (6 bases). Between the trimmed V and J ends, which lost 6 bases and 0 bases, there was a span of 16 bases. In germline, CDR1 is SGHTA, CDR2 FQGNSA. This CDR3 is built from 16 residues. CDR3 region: CASRVPGTKSTDTQYF. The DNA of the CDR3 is TGTGCCAGCAGAGTCCCCGGGACAAAGAGCACAGATACGCAGTATTTT.

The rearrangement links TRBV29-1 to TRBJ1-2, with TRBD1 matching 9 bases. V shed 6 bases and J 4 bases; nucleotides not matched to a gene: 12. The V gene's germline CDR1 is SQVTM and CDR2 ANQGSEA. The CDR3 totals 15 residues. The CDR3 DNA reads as TGCAGCGTCGGTACAGGGGGCGCCTTAACCTATGGCTACACCTTC. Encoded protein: CSVGTGGALTYGYTF.

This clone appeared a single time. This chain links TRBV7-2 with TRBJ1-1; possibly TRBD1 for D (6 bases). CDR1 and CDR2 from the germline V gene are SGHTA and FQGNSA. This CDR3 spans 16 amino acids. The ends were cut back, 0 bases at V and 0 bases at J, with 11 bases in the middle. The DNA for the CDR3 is TGTGCCAGCAGCTTAGCAGCAGGGGACATGAACACTGAAGCTTTCTTT. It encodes CASSLAAGDMNTEAFF. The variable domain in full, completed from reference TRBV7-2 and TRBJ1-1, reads GAGVSQSPSNKVTEKGKDVELRCDPISGHTALYWYRQSLGQGLEFLIYFQGNSAPDKSGLPSDRFSAERTGGSVSTLTIQRTQQEDSAVYLCASSLAAGDMNTEAFFGQGTRLTVV.

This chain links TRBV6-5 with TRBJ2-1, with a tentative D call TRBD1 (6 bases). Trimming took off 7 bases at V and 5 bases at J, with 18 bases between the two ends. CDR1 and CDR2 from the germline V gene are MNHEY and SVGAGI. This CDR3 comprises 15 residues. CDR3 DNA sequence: TGTGCCAGCACCCGGTCGGGACACTGGAACAATGAGCAGTTCTTC. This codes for CASTRSGHWNNEQFF.

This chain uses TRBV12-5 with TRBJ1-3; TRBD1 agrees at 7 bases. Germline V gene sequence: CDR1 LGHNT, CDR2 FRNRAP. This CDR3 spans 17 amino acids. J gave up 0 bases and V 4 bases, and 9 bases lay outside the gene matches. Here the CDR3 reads CASGYGTAASSGNTIYF. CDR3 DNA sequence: TGTGCTAGTGGTTACGGGACAGCGGCTAGCTCTGGAAACACCATATATTTT.

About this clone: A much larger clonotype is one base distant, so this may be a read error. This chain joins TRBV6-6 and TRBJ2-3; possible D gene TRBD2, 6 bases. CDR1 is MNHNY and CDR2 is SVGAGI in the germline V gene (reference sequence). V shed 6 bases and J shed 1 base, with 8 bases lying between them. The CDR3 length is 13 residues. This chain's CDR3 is CASSPGGTDTQYF. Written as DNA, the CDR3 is TGTGCCAGCAGCCCGGGGGGCACAGATACGCAGTATTTT.

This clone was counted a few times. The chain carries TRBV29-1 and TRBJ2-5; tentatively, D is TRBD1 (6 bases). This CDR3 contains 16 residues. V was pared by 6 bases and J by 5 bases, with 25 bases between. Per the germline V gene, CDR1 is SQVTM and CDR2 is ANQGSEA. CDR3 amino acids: CSVETGFERIVETQYF. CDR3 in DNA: TGCAGCGTAGAAACAGGGTTTGAGCGTATTGTGGAGACCCAGTACTTC.

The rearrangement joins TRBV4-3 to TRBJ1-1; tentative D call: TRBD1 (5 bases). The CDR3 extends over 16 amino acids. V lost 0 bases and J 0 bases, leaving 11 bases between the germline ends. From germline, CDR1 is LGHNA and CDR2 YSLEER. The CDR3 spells CASSQDRGAMNTEAFF. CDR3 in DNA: TGCGCCAGCAGCCAAGATCGTGGGGCTATGAACACTGAAGCTTTCTTT.

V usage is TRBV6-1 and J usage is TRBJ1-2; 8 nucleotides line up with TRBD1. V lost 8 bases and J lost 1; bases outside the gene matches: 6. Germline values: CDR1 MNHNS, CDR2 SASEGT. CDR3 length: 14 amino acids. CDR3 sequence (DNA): TGTGCCAGCGGATACAGGGGGGATAACTATGGCTACACCTTC. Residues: CASGYRGDNYGYTF.

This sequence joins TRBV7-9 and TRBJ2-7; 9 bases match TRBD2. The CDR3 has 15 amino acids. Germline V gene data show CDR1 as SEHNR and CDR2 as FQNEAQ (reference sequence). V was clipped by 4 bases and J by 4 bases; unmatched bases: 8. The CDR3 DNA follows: TGTGCCAGCAGCTCTCTGCGGGGGGGCACTTACGAGCAGTACTTC. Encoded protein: CASSSLRGGTYEQYF.

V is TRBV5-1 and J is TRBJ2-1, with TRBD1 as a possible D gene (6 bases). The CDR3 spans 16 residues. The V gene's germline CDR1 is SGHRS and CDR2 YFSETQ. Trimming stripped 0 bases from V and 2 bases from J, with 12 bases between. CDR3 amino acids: CASSLGRDKPYNEQFF. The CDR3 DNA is TGCGCCAGCAGCTTGGGACGGGACAAACCCTACAATGAGCAGTTCTTC.

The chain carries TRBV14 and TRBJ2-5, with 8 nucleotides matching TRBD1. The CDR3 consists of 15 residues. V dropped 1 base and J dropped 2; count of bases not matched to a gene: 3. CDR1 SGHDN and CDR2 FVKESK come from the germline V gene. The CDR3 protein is CASSQVGTGQETQYF. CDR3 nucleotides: TGTGCCAGCAGCCAAGTCGGGACAGGTCAAGAGACCCAGTACTTC.

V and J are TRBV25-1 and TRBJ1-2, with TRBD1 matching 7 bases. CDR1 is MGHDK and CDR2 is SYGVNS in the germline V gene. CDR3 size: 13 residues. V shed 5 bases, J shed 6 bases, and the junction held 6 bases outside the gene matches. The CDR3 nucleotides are TGTGCCAGCAGTCCGACAGGGAGTAATGGCTACACCTTC. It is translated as CASSPTGSNGYTF.

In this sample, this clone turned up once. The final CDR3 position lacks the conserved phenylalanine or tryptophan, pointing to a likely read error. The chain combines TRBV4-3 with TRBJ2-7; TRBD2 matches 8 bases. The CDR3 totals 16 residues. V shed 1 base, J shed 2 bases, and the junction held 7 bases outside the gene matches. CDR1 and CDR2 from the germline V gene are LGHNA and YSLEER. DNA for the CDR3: TGCGCCAGCAGCCAAGCGGTAACTAGCGGTGCCTACGAGCAGTACCTC. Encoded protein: CASSQAVTSGAYEQYL.

The chain's CDR3 is CASSSGTGAGETQYF. CDR3 nucleotides: TGTGCCAGCAGTTCCGGGACAGGGGCTGGGGAGACCCAGTACTTC. The chain has TRBV6-5 and TRBJ2-5; 10 nucleotides line up with TRBD1. Germline CDR1 MNHEY, CDR2 SVGAGI. Trimming at V came to 4 bases and at J to 5 bases, leaving 7 bases not matched to a gene. The CDR3 consists of 15 residues.

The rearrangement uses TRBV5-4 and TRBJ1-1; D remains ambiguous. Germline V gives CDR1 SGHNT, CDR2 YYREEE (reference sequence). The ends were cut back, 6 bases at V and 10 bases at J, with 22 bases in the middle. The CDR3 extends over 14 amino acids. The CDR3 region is CASNFGGYELGAFF. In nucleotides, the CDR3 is TGTGCCAGCAACTTTGGAGGGTACGAACTTGGAGCTTTCTTT. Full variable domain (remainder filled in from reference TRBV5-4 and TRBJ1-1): ETGVTQSPTHLIKTRGQQVTLRCSSQSGHNTVSWYQQALGQGPQFIFQYYREEENGRGNFPPRFSGLQFPNYSSELNVNALELDDSALYLCASNFGGYELGAFFGQGTRLTVV.